The source of this TCR beta chain is a study of T cells in Graves' hyperthyroidism and ophthalmopathy. Study as a whole: Pretreatment peripheral blood was obtained at initial diagnosis. Study results and caveats: A model using 13 V-J features told ophthalmopathy apart from stable hyperthyroidism. Ophthalmopathy was model-predicted a median roughly six months pre-onset.

The germline CDR1 and CDR2 sequences are MGHDK and SYGVNS. The CDR3 contains 11 residues. The V gene lost 2 bases and the J gene lost 11 bases, with 9 bases spanning the gap. TCR beta CDR3 regions were amplified from RNA. The study used the HTBI primer set for a first-round RT-PCR of the TCR CDR3. MiXCR was run by TCRdb on the multiplex PCR reads, yielding one entry per CDR3 protein. The sample lists approximately 400,000 distinct CDR3 sequences, about 18% seen once, with roughly two fifths in the top ten. In the ophthalmopathy cohort, Clinical Activity Score was at least 3, NOSPECS grade at least 4, and duration under 3 months. In regard to this clonotype: Its antigen is not identified.

Sequencing was performed on blood. The chain joins TRBV25-1 to TRBJ1-1, with a tentative D call TRBD1 (5 bases). The sequence was collected from a man younger than 35 with Graves' ophthalmopathy. In DNA form, the CDR3 reads TGTGCCAGCAGTGAAAGCCGGGGGGCTTTCTTT. Residues: CASSESRGAFF.